Listed here is a single TCR beta chain. The antigen is unknown. Per the authors' pipeline: Productive clonotypes were detectable down to 2.59 x 10-5 frequency. TCRdb's table, derived via immunoSEQ multiplex PCR, lists solely in-frame clones and lacks some. V and J calls and clone size come straight from that table; D and trimming were deduced from the DNA. Of about 31,000 clones listed, just over 75% are singletons. This specimen comes from a study of STAT5B mutations in CD4+ large granular lymphocyte leukemia. V lost 7 bases to trimming and J lost 1 base, with 17 bases between them. The germline V gene encodes CDR1 LNHDA and CDR2 SQIVND (reference sequence). The CDR3 extends over 15 amino acids. Study-wide results and caveats: Main leukemic clonotypes were patient-specific, but roughly 26% appeared at low frequency elsewhere. Compared with healthy controls (2/35), patient top clones favored TRBV06 (8/27).

The source of this sequence is a human donor in good health. Material: CD4+ T cells from blood buffy coats. The rearrangement joins TRBV19 to TRBJ2-7; D may be TRBD1 (6 bases). CDR3 residues: CASTQGHAGSYEQYF. The CDR3 nucleotides read TGTGCCAGTACCCAGGGACACGCGGGTTCCTACGAGCAGTACTTC.